This T cell receptor beta chain was identified in a study of cytomegalovirus exposure and HLA in healthy donors (dated by TCRdb to the late 2010s). At the level of the whole study: In an earlier analysis of approximately 500 of the donors, around 300 Gb of sequence data and just under 120 million unique TCR beta sequences from about 180 million T cells were reported. The study aimed to test whether cataloging public T cell receptors could reveal signatures of past pathogen exposure. An early release that covered about 600 HLA-typed donors contained approximately 300 gigabases of sequencing data and 75 million to 100 million unique TCR sequences. The genetic ancestry cluster associated with self-reported Caucasian donors included 81% of the approximately 410 genotyped donors. The T cell repertoires of some 700 subjects were profiled by immunosequencing and related to cytomegalovirus serostatus. A separate validation cohort of 90 to 150 different subjects was used in addition to the roughly 640-subject first cohort. In a later analysis, previously published TCR beta repertoires from 550 to 750 donors were re-analyzed and high-resolution HLA genotyping was added so that TCR occurrence patterns could be studied. Five DR-DQ haplotypes were handled as single units for association and clustering because linkage in the cohort was strong. Typing coverage varied by locus: about 620-640 donors for A, B, C, DRB1 and DQB1; 522 for DQA1; around 610 for DPA1; fewer than 480 for DPB1. In an earlier analysis of about 590 of the donors, high-throughput TCR beta sequencing was used to judge whether each TCR beta V gene segment behaved as functional or pseudogenic. Class I and class II HLA loci were covered by the typing at four-digit resolution. High-throughput TCR immunosequencing, statistical association of individual TCRs with disease status, and machine learning were combined to predict cytomegalovirus infection status. All discovery cohort repertoires had been generated using a single sequencing platform. Donor age, sex, ethnicity and CMV serostatus were compiled together with the repertoire data. Rather than using new phenotypic data, the later analysis identified candidate immune exposures from TCR beta sequences and from how often those sequences occurred across donors. Among about 400 genotyped donors of the cohort, an average of about 240,000 unique TCR beta nucleotide sequences was sequenced per donor, of which roughly 17% were non-productive. Genome-wide SNP genotypes for about 55% of the roughly 670 donors were used in a later genetic analysis, which treated that subset as a discovery cohort. Points the paper makes about the study in general: The sequencing pipeline was judged likely to have produced a cluster of highly shared sequence variants as a technical artifact. The authors suggested that the approach could potentially be generalized to other disease states and immunological phenotypes. A further reported finding was that TCR beta sequences accurately predicted the HLA-A and HLA-B alleles for most subjects in the first cohort. A later genetic analysis reported fewer N-insertions in productive TCRs among donors in an Asian-associated ancestry cluster than the 666-donor mean. In a later analysis, several top co-occurrence clusters were reported to appear linked to parvovirus B19, influenza, CMV and Epstein-Barr virus. When HLA alleles, especially DR and DQ, strongly co-occurred, TCR associations were difficult to assign to individual alleles. In vitro tests confirmed that a few of the cytomegalovirus-associated TCR beta chains recognize cytomegalovirus antigens. An association between a missense DCLRE1C variant and V-gene and J-gene trimming of TCR beta chains was found in a later genetic analysis and replicated in an independent cohort. A later analysis associated about 16,000 TCR beta sequences with specific HLA alleles at a false discovery rate of 0.05. Cytomegalovirus status was reported to be diagnosed by the classifier with high specificity and sensitivity in both the original and validation cohorts. For the cohort, immune exposure information was limited to CMV serostatus. Because some donors lacked HLA typing at each locus, the association tests relied only on the typed subset. A later analysis found that most CMV-associated TCR beta chains appeared HLA-restricted, with HLA associations seemingly driven largely by CMV exposure. Because counts were too low, 15 or so rarely observed V segments, including chromosome 9 orphons, were excluded from the earlier analysis of fewer than 650 of the donors. In a later analysis, HLA-associated TCR beta chains showed more clonal expansion and lower generation probabilities than non-associated chains that were equally common. A total of 150 or so TCR beta chains were listed by the study as associated with cytomegalovirus. Some IMGT-functional V segments, including TRBV6-2 and TRBV6-3, could not be distinguished by the 87-base-pair reads and were therefore excluded. Across donors, most TCR sequences were observed very rarely, whereas some public TCRs were present in many individuals. In a later analysis, the rate of TCR association differed among HLA loci, with DRB1 alleles having the most associated TCRs and HLA-C alleles having the fewest. Roughly uniform sequencing depth across donors was assumed in presence/absence analyses, although this assumption may not hold. In an earlier analysis of some 500 of the donors, most TCR beta V segments were observed in productive rearrangements about 90% or about 30% of the time, broadly matching IMGT annotations. Only TCR beta chains were sequenced in this cohort, and the absence of alpha or paired-chain data limited detectable features. Correlated functional status among segregating V segments might reflect linkage disequilibrium, but an unknown experimental factor could not be ruled out.

About this clone: Its cognate antigen has yet to be identified. Per-nucleotide qualities are absent, and no much larger clonotype sits a single base away.

In total, around 600 healthy bone marrow donors made up the cohort. At the time of sampling, every cohort member was nominally healthy, though immune exposures that went unrecorded were likely present. The donor tested CMV seronegative and was one of the 352 seronegative cohort members. Every donor gave a peripheral blood sample, and the peripheral blood mononuclear cells from that sample were used for TCR beta sequencing. The Qiagen DNeasy Blood Extraction Kit was used to extract genomic DNA from the blood cell samples. Looking up the germline V gene yields CDR1 SGHRS and CDR2 YFSETQ. Relative to germline, V is missing 4 bases and J is missing 9 bases, with 6 bases of the junction outside any gene match. The CDR3 holds 14 amino acids from the cysteine to the phenylalanine. CDR3 DNA is the only sequence kept; it has 42 bases, read in frame from the first base. Receptor libraries were prepared by the immunoSEQ multiplex PCR assay. For the multiplex PCR, a mixture combining 60 forward primers for TCR Vbeta segments and 13 reverse primers for TCR Jbeta segments was used. A multiplex PCR assay on genomic DNA amplified the CDR3 region of rearranged TCR beta genes. On the Illumina HiSeq System, the amplified TCR beta libraries were sequenced as 87-base-pair reads. The source study handled its data this way. Across the roughly 640 repertoires, a later analysis counted roughly 77 million unique TCR beta chains, roughly 11 million of which were shared by at least two donors. To remove PCR and sequencing errors, raw reads were error-corrected and collapsed into unique sequences using a nearest-neighbor algorithm that merged closely related sequences. V, D and J gene segments were assigned by aligning CDR3 sequences to IMGT reference sequences. For a sequence to be retained, a match of at least six nucleotides was required to both a V gene segment and a J gene segment. Rearrangements were called productive when the CDR3 lacked stop codons and stayed in frame with V and J; all others were non-productive. CDR3 was defined by IMGT convention, running from the second conserved V-encoded cysteine to the conserved J-encoded phenylalanine. The earlier analysis of 587 of the donors excluded sequences that lacked an unambiguous match to a single V gene segment. In an earlier analysis of approximately 610 of the donors, V segments were called functional above 56.7% productive rearrangements and were called segregating when the between-donor standard deviation exceeded 5%. A statistical classification framework was built to diagnose cytomegalovirus status from the catalog of TCR beta chain sequences. A later analysis assigned V and J genes by comparing TCR nucleotide sequences with IMGT/GENE-DB human TR gene sequences. Using the TCRdist pipeline, a later analysis assigned CDR3 sequences along with most-parsimonious VDJ recombination scenarios. In a later analysis, each TCR beta chain was defined by its CDR3 amino acid sequence together with its V-gene family, and reads lacking a unique V-gene family were excluded. A later analysis removed over 500 highly shared, low-generation-probability nucleotide sequences to deal with suspected cross-contamination and a sequencing artifact. A later analysis calculated a clonal expansion index for each public chain from normalized within-repertoire ranks of inferred template counts. Generation probabilities in a later analysis came from a VDJ recombination model fitted to out-of-frame rearrangements, and those results were checked against IGoR. A later analysis scored TCR-TCR, TCR-HLA and TCR-CMV co-occurrence with hypergeometric tests, applying a repertoire-size bias correction to TCR pairs. To estimate false discovery rates, a later analysis permuted the HLA or CMV assignments 20 times. In a later analysis, co-occurring TCRs were grouped with DBSCAN, and TCRdist sequence similarity was added when clustering was performed within HLA-allele-positive subsets. For co-occurrence clustering, repertoires with fewer than 30,000 or more than 120,000 public chains were excluded, along with four or five repertoires with anomalous nucleotide sharing. What TCRdb holds here is the immuneACCESS table cut down to in-frame rearrangements. Part of the clones is not present; checked against another copy, under half of the missing clones reflect an unresolved V gene, and the others are unexplained. That table furnishes V, J and clone size, whereas the DNA furnished D and trimming. The sample has fewer than 200,000 clones on record, about four fifths of them singletons. The biggest ten clones account for roughly 13% of the sample.

The source of this sequence is a woman in her forties or fifties in good health and CMV-seronegative. The chain is assembled from TRBV5-1 and TRBJ2-1; 11 bases in the junction line up with TRBD2. The sequenced material came from PBMCs. Here is the DNA: TGCGCCAGCAGCCTTAGCGGGAGGGCTGGTGAGCAGTTCTTC. This yields the protein CASSLSGRAGEQFF.